Shown below are 4 T cell receptor beta chains from a single sample sequenced in a study of cytomegalovirus exposure and HLA in healthy donors. The primer mix had 60 Vbeta and 13 Jbeta primers. TCRdb's copy holds only in-frame clones and misses some; the assay was immunoSEQ multiplex PCR. The sample gives approximately 92,000 clones, just over 70% of which show up once; under 10% is in the top ten. The sample comprised PBMCs. Receptors originate from a man between 60 and 70 years old in good health and CMV-seronegative.

The V and J genes are TRBV23-1 and TRBJ1-4, with a weak D call TRBD1 (5 bases). TRBV23-1 is an open reading frame, and its role is uncertain. V shed 5 bases and J shed 8 bases, with 12 bases lying between them. The CDR3 length is 13 residues. The CDR3 nucleotides read TGCGCCAGCAGTACATCGGGGGACGAAAAACTGTTTTTT. Protein: CASSTSGDEKLFF.

The chain recombines TRBV2 with TRBJ1-4, with TRBD1 matching 8 bases. The germline V gene has CDR1 SNHLY and CDR2 FYNNEI. CDR3 length: 13 residues. V shed 7 bases and J 8 bases; nucleotides not matched to a gene: 6. In DNA, the CDR3 is TGTGCCAGCAATATACAGGGGGGGGAAAAACTGTTTTTT. Translation gives CASNIQGGEKLFF.

V gene TRBV27 combines with J gene TRBJ2-3; maybe TRBD1 (6 bases). This CDR3 is 13 amino acids long. V was cut by 6 bases and J by 1 base, with 8 bases left in between. In germline, CDR1 is MNHEY, CDR2 SMNVEV (reference sequence). The CDR3 region is CASSRQGTDTQYF. CDR3 bases: TGTGCCAGCAGCCGACAGGGCACAGATACGCAGTATTTT.

This chain connects TRBV5-4 to TRBJ1-4; D may be TRBD1 (6 bases). The CDR3 totals 16 residues. CDR1 is SGHNT and CDR2 is YYREEE in the germline V gene (reference sequence). The V end was cut by 3 bases, the J end by 6 bases, with 18 bases between. Written as DNA, the CDR3 is TGTGCCAGCAGCTCCGGAGGGGGGGCGAGGGATGAAAAACTGTTTTTT. It specifies CASSSGGGARDEKLFF. The variable domain in full, with the rest retrieved from reference TRBV5-4 and TRBJ1-4, is ETGVTQSPTHLIKTRGQQVTLRCSSQSGHNTVSWYQQALGQGPQFIFQYYREEENGRGNFPPRFSGLQFPNYSSELNVNALELDDSALYLCASSSGGGARDEKLFFGSGTQLSVL.